The clone carrying this T cell receptor beta chain was recorded a few times. The target antigen is unknown. The data were obtained in a study of T-cell reconstitution after alpha-beta-depleted transplantation in children. General study results and limits: Expanded graft clones, several hundred of them, were reportedly the source of alpha-beta T cells about two months after transplant. The main origin of T-cell counts and diversity one year after transplant was newly produced T cells.

It was with unique molecular identifiers that the TCRbeta library was prepared. TCRdb re-called the PCR reads with MiXCR, one entry per CDR3 protein. The sample holds 300,000 to 400,000 distinct CDR3 sequences, over 20% seen once. The input for sequencing was PBMCs, mostly from graft donor cells, taken 180 days after TCRalphabeta/CD19-depleted stem cell transplant. This clonotype was obtained from a male patient between 5 and 17 years old who had a stem cell transplant for acute lymphoblastic leukemia, so the T cells may come from the graft donor.

CDR3 region: CSVEDGLAGVGGRQETQYF. The CDR3 region has the DNA TGCAGCGTTGAAGATGGTCTAGCGGGAGTCGGGGGTAGACAAGAGACCCAGTACTTC. The chain recombines TRBV29-1 with TRBJ2-5, with 10 bases aligning to TRBD2. V was pared by 0 bases and J by 2 bases, with 15 bases of the junction left unmatched. CDR1 is SQVTM, CDR2 ANQGSEA, per germline. The CDR3 sequence is 19 residues long.